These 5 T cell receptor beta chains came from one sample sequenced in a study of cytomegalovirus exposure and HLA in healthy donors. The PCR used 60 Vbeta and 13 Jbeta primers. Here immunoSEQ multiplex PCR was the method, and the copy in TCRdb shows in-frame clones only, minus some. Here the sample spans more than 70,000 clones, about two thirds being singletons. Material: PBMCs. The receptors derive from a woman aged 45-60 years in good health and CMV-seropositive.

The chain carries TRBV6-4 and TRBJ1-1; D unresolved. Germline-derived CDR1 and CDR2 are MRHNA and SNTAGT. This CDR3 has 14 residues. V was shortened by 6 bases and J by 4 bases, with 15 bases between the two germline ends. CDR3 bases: TGTGCCAGCAGGATGGAGGCAGGCAGCACTGAAGCTTTCTTT. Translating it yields CASRMEAGSTEAFF.

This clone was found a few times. CDR3 in amino acids: CASSDNIMTGMAQYF. DNA for the CDR3: TGTGCCAGCAGCGATAACATCATGACAGGCATGGCGCAGTACTTC. This chain links TRBV28 with TRBJ2-7, with D possibly being TRBD1 (6 bases). Trimming shortened V by 6 bases and J by 9 bases, and 24 bases separated the two germline ends. The CDR3 sequence is 15 residues long. CDR1 and CDR2 from the germline V gene are MDHEN and SYDVKM.

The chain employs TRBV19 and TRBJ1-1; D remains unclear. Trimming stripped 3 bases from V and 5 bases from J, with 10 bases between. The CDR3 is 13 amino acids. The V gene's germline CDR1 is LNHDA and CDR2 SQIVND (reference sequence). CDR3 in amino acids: CASSMSRGTEAFF. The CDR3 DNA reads TGTGCCAGTAGTATGTCCCGCGGGACTGAAGCTTTCTTT.

The CDR3 region has the DNA TGTGCCAGCAGTTCCCCGGGGGATGGGAACACTGAAGCTTTCTTT. It specifies CASSSPGDGNTEAFF. The chain combines TRBV6-6 with TRBJ1-1, with TRBD1 as a possible D gene (5 bases). This CDR3 contains 15 residues. Germline V CDR1 and CDR2: MNHNY, SVGAGI (reference sequence). The V end was cut by 4 bases, the J end by 1 base, with 13 bases between.

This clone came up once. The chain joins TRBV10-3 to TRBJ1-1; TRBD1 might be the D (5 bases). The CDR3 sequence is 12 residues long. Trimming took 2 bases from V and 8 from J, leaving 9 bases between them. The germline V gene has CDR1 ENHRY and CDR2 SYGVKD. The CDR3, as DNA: TGTGCCATCAGTGAGGGCAGGGTGGAAGCTTTCTTT. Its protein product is CAISEGRVEAFF.